This T cell receptor (beta chain) was retrieved from a study of shared clonotypes between healthy human individuals. This clone was seen only a few times. CDR1 and CDR2 (germline): MGHRA, YSYEKL. V was trimmed by 0 bases and J by 2 bases, leaving 7 bases between them. The CDR3 totals 15 residues. Only in-frame clones appear in the TCRdb table, and some are missing; sequencing was by immunoSEQ multiplex PCR. The sample lists around 700,000 clones; approximately 74% were seen once. V gene TRBV4-1 combines with J gene TRBJ1-4; D is unresolved. The specimen was memory CD4+ T cells sorted from blood. Subset: CD45RA-negative fraction. The receptor comes from a woman in her thirties in good health. CDR3 in DNA: TGCGCCAGCAGCCAAGATCAAGGGACTAATGAAAAACTGTTTTTT. The encoded protein is CASSQDQGTNEKLFF.